This passage covers 13 T cell receptor beta chains from one sample sequenced in a study of OX40 agonist ivuxolimab in advanced cancers. The table came from immunoSEQ multiplex PCR; TCRdb's copy has only in-frame clones and leaves some out. Here the sample spans about 55,000 clones, about 90% being singletons. The sample here was CD4+ or CD8+ T cells sorted from blood, taken in a trial of the OX40 agonist ivuxolimab. The source of these receptors is an adult with an advanced solid tumor such as melanoma, head and neck, liver or kidney cancer.

The V and J genes are TRBV19 and TRBJ2-2, with D possibly matching TRBD2 (6 bases). V was trimmed by 3 bases and J by 7 bases, leaving 18 bases between them. CDR3 length: 16 amino acids. Germline V gene lookup returns CDR1 LNHDA and CDR2 SQIVND (reference sequence). In nucleotides, the CDR3 is TGTGCCAGTAGTATGAGCCCCCCAGGGCGGGGCGGGGAGCTGTTTTTT. Protein product: CASSMSPPGRGGELFF.

The chain combines TRBV9 with TRBJ2-5; 7 nucleotides agree with TRBD2. This CDR3 has 15 residues. Germline V gene sequence: CDR1 SGDLS, CDR2 YYNGEE. Unmatched junction bases numbered 7, after V lost 0 bases and J lost 5 bases. The chain's CDR3 is CASSVASQGGETQYF. For the CDR3, the DNA is TGTGCCAGCAGCGTAGCTTCGCAGGGAGGGGAGACCCAGTACTTC.

The genes are TRBV4-1 and TRBJ2-5; 8 bases are a match to TRBD1. Germline CDR1 is MGHRA and CDR2 is YSYEKL. There are 15 residues in the CDR3. Trimming took 3 bases from V and 4 from J; bases not matched to a gene: 7. Here the CDR3 DNA reads TGCGCCAGCAGCCAGACGGGACAGGACCGAGAGACCCAGTACTTC. Encoded protein: CASSQTGQDRETQYF.

The chain links TRBV5-1 to TRBJ1-4; D unresolved. Trimming left V 4 bases short and J 4 bases short, with 14 bases between. The CDR3 loop spans 15 amino acids. Per germline, CDR1 SGHRS and CDR2 YFSETQ. CDR3 bases: TGCGCCAGCAGCCCGACCACAAGAGATAATGAAAAACTGTTTTTT. The encoded protein is CASSPTTRDNEKLFF.

This chain connects TRBV28 to TRBJ1-3; D call uncertain. This CDR3 contains 14 residues. Germline V CDR1 and CDR2: MDHEN, SYDVKM. Trimming cost V 3 bases and J 4 bases, with 10 bases left between them. CDR3 DNA sequence: TGTGCCAGCAGTTTTAGTGTGGGAGGAAACACCATATATTTT. It yields the protein CASSFSVGGNTIYF.

The chain is built from TRBV28 and TRBJ2-2; no clear D. V dropped 8 bases and J dropped 1 base, with 5 bases sitting between them. This CDR3 contains 12 residues. Germline-derived CDR1 and CDR2 are MDHEN and SYDVKM. CDR3 DNA: TGTGCCAGCGTGGAGAACACCGGGGAGCTGTTTTTT. This encodes CASVENTGELFF.

This clone appeared once. CDR3: CASSAGSGELFF. The CDR3 bases are TGTGCCAGTAGTGCGGGAAGCGGGGAGCTGTTTTTT. The chain employs TRBV19 and TRBJ2-2, with D possibly TRBD2 on 6 matching bases. Trimming pared 5 bases from V and 7 bases from J, leaving 8 bases between. In germline, CDR1 is LNHDA, CDR2 SQIVND (reference sequence). The CDR3 has 12 residues.

V usage is TRBV5-1 and J usage is TRBJ2-2, with 7 bases fitting TRBD2. CDR3 length: 16 amino acids. V trimming: 7 bases; J trimming: 1 base; junction bases outside the gene matches: 10. Germline V gives CDR1 SGHRS, CDR2 YFSETQ. For the CDR3, the DNA is TGCGCCAGCCGACGGGATTTAGCGGGGAACACCGGGGAGCTGTTTTTT. This encodes CASRRDLAGNTGELFF.

The rearrangement joins TRBV28 to TRBJ1-2; D gene uncertain. The CDR3 contains 14 residues. CDR1 is MDHEN, CDR2 SYDVKM, per germline. V was clipped by 5 bases and J by 2 bases, with 12 bases between them. In DNA form, the CDR3 reads TGTGCCAGCAGTCCTCCCGAATGGAACTATGGCTACACCTTC. Its protein is CASSPPEWNYGYTF.

This clone was seen a handful of times. This rearrangement joins TRBV2 to TRBJ2-4; 12 bases line up with TRBD1. There are 20 residues in the CDR3. Germline CDR1 and CDR2: SNHLY and FYNNEI. With V trimmed by 3 bases and J by 1 base, 13 bases remained unmatched. CDR3 residues: CASSENSGTGGLGAKNIQYF. The DNA of the CDR3 is TGTGCCAGCAGTGAGAACTCCGGGACAGGGGGCCTCGGTGCCAAAAACATTCAGTACTTC.

The rearrangement uses TRBV27 and TRBJ2-4; D remains unclear. V lost 2 bases to trimming and J lost 0 bases, with 5 bases between them. This CDR3 has 14 amino acids. Per the germline V gene, CDR1 is MNHEY and CDR2 is SMNVEV (reference sequence). The CDR3 reads CASSLGVAKNIQYF. Here the CDR3 DNA reads TGTGCCAGCAGTTTAGGCGTAGCCAAAAACATTCAGTACTTC.

The chain is built from TRBV28 and TRBJ2-3; D possibly corresponds to TRBD2 (6 bases). CDR1 and CDR2 (germline): MDHEN, SYDVKM. Trimming removed 2 bases at V and 1 base at J, with 10 bases between. The CDR3 runs to 15 residues. This CDR3 reads CASSLLAYRTDTQYF. In DNA form, the CDR3 reads TGTGCCAGCAGTTTACTAGCGTATCGCACAGATACGCAGTATTTT.

The rearrangement links TRBV28 to TRBJ1-2; no definite D call. V dropped 4 bases and J dropped 12 bases, with 18 bases sitting between them. Germline V gives CDR1 MDHEN, CDR2 SYDVKM. The CDR3 extends over 13 amino acids. CDR3 in amino acids: CASSSPVPRVHTF. The CDR3 DNA follows: TGTGCCAGCAGTTCGCCGGTCCCCCGGGTCCACACCTTC.